This T cell receptor (beta chain) comes out of a study of CXCR3-negative and CXCR3-positive naive CD8 T cells. General observations from the study: Memory CD8+ T cell repertoires were far less diverse than both naive subsets. Similar TRBV-TRBJ usage characterized naive CXCR3-negative and CXCR3-positive cells; memory cells differed. The study found more hydrophobic TRB CDR3s in CXCR3-positive naive cells than in CXCR3-negative naive cells.

Naive CD8+ T cells had a CD45RO-CCR7+CD27+CD95- phenotype. The libraries of TRB cDNA were prepared using 5' RACE with UMI labels. Using the 5' RACE reads, TCRdb records one entry per CDR3 protein without DNA. In total, the table holds under 110,000 distinct CDR3 sequences. The CDR3 consists of 13 residues. The germline gives CDR1 SGHVS, CDR2 FNYEAQ. In regard to this clonotype: What it binds is unknown.

The sequenced sample consisted of naive CXCR3+ CD8+ T cells from blood. Subset in this sample: CD45RO-CCR7+CD27+CD95- naive CD8+ T cells expressing CXCR3 (TNR3+). The TCR sequence derives from a human donor in good health. Some clones in this sample may be carry-over from other donors' samples. The chain joins TRBV7-6 to TRBJ2-1; TCRdb gives TRBD2 as the D gene, but with no DNA this cannot be confirmed. The CDR3 region is CASSLFESLEQFF.